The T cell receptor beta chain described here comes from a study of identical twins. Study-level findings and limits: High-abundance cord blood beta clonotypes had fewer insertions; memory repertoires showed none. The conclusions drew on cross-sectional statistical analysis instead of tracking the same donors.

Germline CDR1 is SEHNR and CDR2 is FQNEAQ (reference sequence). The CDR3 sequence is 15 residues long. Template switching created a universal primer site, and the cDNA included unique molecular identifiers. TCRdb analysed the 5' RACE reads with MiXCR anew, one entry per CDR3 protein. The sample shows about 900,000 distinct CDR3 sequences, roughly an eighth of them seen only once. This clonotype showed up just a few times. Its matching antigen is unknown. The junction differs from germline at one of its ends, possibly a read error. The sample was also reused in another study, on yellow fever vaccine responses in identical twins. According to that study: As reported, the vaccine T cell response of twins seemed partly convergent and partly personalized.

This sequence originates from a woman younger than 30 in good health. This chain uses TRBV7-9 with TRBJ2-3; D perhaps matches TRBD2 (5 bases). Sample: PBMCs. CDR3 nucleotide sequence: TGTGTCAGCAGCGCTCGGCGGGTCGCGACAGATACGCAGTATTTT. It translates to CVSSARRVATDTQYF.